This T cell receptor (beta chain) stems from a study of T cell responses to AZD1222 COVID-19 vaccine (dated by TCRdb to about 2021). Background for the entire study: A total of 233 trial participants underwent TCR sequencing, of whom around 200 received two doses of AZD1222 and approximately 25 received two doses of the MenACWY control vaccine. Trial participants were enrolled by age into 18-55, 56-69 and 70-plus year subgroups, with around 140, 26 and 57 TCR-sequenced participants respectively. The paper's findings and limits, for the study overall: Participants were mostly white British and included more females than males, and it was suggested by the authors that clonal diversity may have been underestimated. Vaccine-associated CD4 TCRs spanned the whole spike protein, with dominant responses in regions 160-218 and 743-854. No day 14 peak-response samples were available, so repertoires were characterized only after the peak T cell response. Conclusions about previously exposed vaccinees are limited because only a handful of AZD1222 recipients were SARS-CoV-2 seropositive at baseline. After two AZD1222 doses, spike-specific TCR breadth and depth were significantly higher than at day 0 and than in MenACWY recipients. Reportedly, close to half of the unique spike-specific TCRs recognized epitopes lying outside the regions that are mutated in the B.1.351 and B.1.1.7 variants. In the small 56-69-year group, the increase in depth fell short of significance, most likely because of low power.

This sample's time point label indicates: about 28 days (+/-7) after the second vaccine dose. Because spike-specific TCR depth and breadth did not differ between the two schedules, AZD1222 recipients who got a second dose at roughly 4 weeks were pooled with those who got a second dose at roughly 12 weeks. Vaccinee samples came from UK trials COV001 and COV002, including a single-blind randomized controlled phase 2/3 trial of AZD1222 (ChAdOx1 nCoV-19) in healthy adults. For TCRbeta chain sequencing, PBMC samples were collected from trial participants at day 0 and at day 28 after the second dose. The CDR3 regions of human TCRbeta chains were analyzed by immunosequencing. The published analysis was carried out like this. TCRs in the repertoires were compared against a reference library of SARS-CoV-2-specific TCRs that had been generated with the MIRA antigen-specificity platform. Breadth was defined as the fraction of unique TCRs that were SARS-CoV-2-associated, and depth was defined as the fraction of total T cells that were SARS-CoV-2-associated. Each spike-specific TCR was assigned to its reactive spike region and to a CD4 or CD8 class using the MIRA data. Log10-transformed breadth and depth values were compared by one-way ANOVA with Sidak's multiple comparisons tests. In TCRdb, the immuneACCESS table is reduced to in-frame sequences with V and J assigned. These tables do not hold every clone; where another copy was compared, an unresolved V gene accounts for under half, and the others remain unexplained. V and J calls and clone size are given by that table; D and trimming were obtained from the DNA. The sample yields more than 90,000 clones; 88% were counted once. 3.5% to 4% of the sample belongs to the ten largest clones.

In this sample, this clone turned up once. The antigen it recognizes is unknown. There are no base qualities to consult, and no much larger clone falls within one base. V loses 5 bases, J loses 7 bases, and the germline ends lie 11 bases apart. The CDR3, from cysteine to phenylalanine, totals 12 residues. Of the read, only the CDR3 DNA is kept; its 36 bases are in frame from base 1. The germline V gene yields SGHTA for CDR1 and FQGTGA for CDR2. This TCR was recovered from an adult who received the AZD1222 COVID-19 vaccine. The rearranged segments are TRBV7-3 and TRBJ2-5; TRBD1 is possibly the D segment (5 matching bases). The input for sequencing was peripheral blood, taken 28 days after the second AZD1222 dose. CDR3 reads: CASSEERGTQYF. The sequenced DNA: TGTGCCAGCAGCGAGGAAAGGGGGACCCAGTACTTC.